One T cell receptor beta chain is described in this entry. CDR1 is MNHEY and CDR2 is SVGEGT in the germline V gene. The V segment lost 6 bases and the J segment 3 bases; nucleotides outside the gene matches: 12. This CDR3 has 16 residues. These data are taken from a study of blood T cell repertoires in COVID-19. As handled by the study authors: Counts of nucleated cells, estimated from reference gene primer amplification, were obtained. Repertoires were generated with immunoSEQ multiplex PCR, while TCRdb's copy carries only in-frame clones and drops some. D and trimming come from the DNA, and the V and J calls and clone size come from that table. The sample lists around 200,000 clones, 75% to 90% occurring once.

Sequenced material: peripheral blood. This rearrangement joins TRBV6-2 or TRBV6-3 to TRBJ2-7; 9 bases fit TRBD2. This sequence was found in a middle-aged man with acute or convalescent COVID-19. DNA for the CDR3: TGTGCCAGCAGCTCCGCTTCACTAGCGGGCTTCTACGAGCAGTACTTC. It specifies CASSSASLAGFYEQYF.